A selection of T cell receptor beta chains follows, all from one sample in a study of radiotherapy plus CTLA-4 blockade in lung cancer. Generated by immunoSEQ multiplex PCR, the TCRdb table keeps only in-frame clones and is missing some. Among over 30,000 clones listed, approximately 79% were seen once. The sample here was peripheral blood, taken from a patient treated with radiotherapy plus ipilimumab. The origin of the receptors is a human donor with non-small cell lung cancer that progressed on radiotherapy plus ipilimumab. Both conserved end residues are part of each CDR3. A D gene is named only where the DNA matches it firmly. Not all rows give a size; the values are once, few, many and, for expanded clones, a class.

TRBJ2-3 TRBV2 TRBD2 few TGTGCCAGCAGTGAAGCGCTTCGGGGAGGGGATACGCAGTATTTT CASSEALRGGDTQYF
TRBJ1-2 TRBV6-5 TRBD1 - TGTGCCAGCAGACTCGACAGGGCCTATGGCTACACCTTC CASRLDRAYGYTF
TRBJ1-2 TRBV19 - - TGTGCCAGTAGTGTCGAGGGCACCCTACTTAACTATGGCTACACCTTC CASSVEGTLLNYGYTF
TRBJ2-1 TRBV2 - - TGTGCCAGCAGTGACCAGGGTTTCAATGAGCAGTTCTTC CASSDQGFNEQFF
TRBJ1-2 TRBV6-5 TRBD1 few TGTGCCAGCAGGACAAACAGGGGACTCGGCTACACCTTC CASRTNRGLGYTF
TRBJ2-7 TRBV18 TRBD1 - TGTGCCAGCTCACCACCGGGCAGGGGGATCGGCGAGCAGTACTTC CASSPPGRGIGEQYF
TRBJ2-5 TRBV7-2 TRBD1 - TGTGCCAGCAGCTTAGGAGGGACAGGCCAAGAGACCCAGTACTTC CASSLGGTGQETQYF
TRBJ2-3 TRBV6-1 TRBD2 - TGTGCCAGCATCACTAGCGGGGGGAGAACAGATACGCAGTATTTT CASITSGGRTDTQYF
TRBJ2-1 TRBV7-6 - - TGTGCCAGCGGGGTAGCGTCGACCGGTGAGCAGTTCTTC CASGVASTGEQFF
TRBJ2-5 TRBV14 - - TGTGCCAGCAGCCAAGATCGGGTTAGTCTGCAAGAGACCCAGTACTTC CASSQDRVSLQETQYF
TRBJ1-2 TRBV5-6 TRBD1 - TGTGCCAGCAGATCGGCGACAGGGGGAGGGGGCTACACCTTC CASRSATGGGGYTF
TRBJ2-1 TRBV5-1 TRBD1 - TGCGCCAGCAGCTTGGGACAGGGAGTTAATGAGCAGTTCTTC CASSLGQGVNEQFF
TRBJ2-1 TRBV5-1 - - TGCGCCAGCAGCCAAGCATTATCAAGCTCCTACAATGAGCAGTTCTTC CASSQALSSSYNEQFF
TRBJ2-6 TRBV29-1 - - TGCAGCGTTACCCAGGGGTCTGGGGCCAACGTCCTGACTTTC CSVTQGSGANVLTF
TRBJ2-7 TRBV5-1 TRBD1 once TGCGCCAGCAGCTTAGGGACAGGGAACTCCTACGAGCAGTACTTC CASSLGTGNSYEQYF
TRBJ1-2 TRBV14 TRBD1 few TGTGCCAGCAGCCCCGGGACAGGGTTTTTTTGGGGCTACACCTTC CASSPGTGFFWGYTF
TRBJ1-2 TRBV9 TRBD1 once TGTGCCAGCAGCGCGAATGACAGGGTAGGGGGTTATGGCTACACCTTC CASSANDRVGGYGYTF
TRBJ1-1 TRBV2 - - TGTGCCAGCAGTGAATATAGGGGCCACACTGAAGCTTTCTTT CASSEYRGHTEAFF
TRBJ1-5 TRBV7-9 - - TGTGCCAGCAGCCCCGCGAATAGCAATCAGCCCCAGCATTTT CASSPANSNQPQHF
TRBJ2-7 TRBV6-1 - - TGTGCCAGCAGTAGCCAACAGGGTAGCCCCTACGAGCAGTACTTC CASSSQQGSPYEQYF
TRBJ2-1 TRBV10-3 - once TGTGCCATCGGTTCCGGCGAGGCGGTCTACAATGAGCAGTTCTTC CAIGSGEAVYNEQFF
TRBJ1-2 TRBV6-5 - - TGTGCCAGCAGTTACGGGCAGACAAGACAGATTTACACCTTC CASSYGQTRQIYTF
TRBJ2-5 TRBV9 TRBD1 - TGTGCCAGCAGCCCGGGCTGGACAGGGGGCGAACAGACCCAGTACTTC CASSPGWTGGEQTQYF
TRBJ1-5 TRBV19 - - TGTGCCAGTACCAGGGGAAATCAGCCCCAGCATTTT CASTRGNQPQHF
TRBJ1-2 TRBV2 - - TGTGCCAGCTCCGGCTATGGCTACACCTTC CASSGYGYTF
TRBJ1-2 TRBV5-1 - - TGCGCCAGCAGTATCCAGGGCAATGGCTACACCTTC CASSIQGNGYTF
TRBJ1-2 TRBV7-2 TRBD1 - TGTGCCAGCAGCTTCCCCCCAGGGACAGGGGGGCAGAACTATGGCTACACCTTC CASSFPPGTGGQNYGYTF